This T cell receptor beta chain was retrieved from a study of blood T cell repertoires in COVID-19. As for the study in general: Nucleic acid was either cDNA or gDNA, and it came from T cells, B-cell-depleted T cells, or PBMCs.

TCRdb keeps only in-frame clones here, not all; method: immunoSEQ multiplex PCR. Counted here are hundreds of thousands of clones, approximately 86% occurring once; the ten biggest clones make up around 0.72%. The V gene lost 0 bases and the J gene lost 1 base, with 13 bases spanning the gap. The CDR3 consists of 16 residues. CDR1 and CDR2 from the germline V gene are SGHAT and FQNNGV. The sequenced sample consisted of peripheral blood. J is TRBJ2-7 and V is TRBV11-2, with D unclear. This TCR was recovered from a man in his forties with acute or convalescent COVID-19. DNA for the CDR3: TGTGCCAGCAGCTTAGACCGCTCCAGCAGGTCCTACGAGCAGTACTTC. As protein: CASSLDRSSRSYEQYF.